This TCR beta chain was identified in a study of human T cells and chemical hapten exposure. TCRdb itself ran the RACE reads through MiXCR, one entry per CDR3 protein. The top ten hold 5.7% of the sample, which has roughly 40,000 distinct CDR3 sequences, around 12% seen once. V shed 7 bases and J shed 1 base, with 7 bases lying between them. The CDR3 is 12 amino acids. Germline V gene sequence: CDR1 MNHNY, CDR2 SVGAGI (reference sequence). In this sample, this clonotype turned up many times. Time point given: pre-sensitization, week 0. The treatment here: therapeutic diphenylcyclopropenone sensitization with weekly scalp DPC.

The sample here was whole blood, taken in connection with sensitization to the hapten diphenylcyclopropenone (DPC). The J gene is TRBJ1-2, the V gene TRBV6-6; D gene unclear. The clonotype originates from a woman aged 25-40 years with alopecia areata. Some clones in this sample may be carry-over from other donors' samples. This chain's CDR3 is CASNPGNYGYTF. The CDR3 DNA reads as TGTGCCAGCAATCCGGGTAACTATGGCTACACCTTC.